This TCR beta chain was recovered during a study of beta chain features in type 1 diabetes. Study results and caveats: Any HLA effect on TCRB rearrangement was left unresolved by small sub-analyses. A pattern of fewer insertions and more deletions at VDJ junctions was seen in type 1 diabetes patients. All four CD4+ subsets of Type 1 diabetes patients contained TCRB CDR3s that were moderately but significantly shorter.

Germline V lookup: CDR1 SEHNR, CDR2 FQNEAQ (reference sequence). The V and J ends lost 5 bases and 6 bases respectively, with 14 bases between them. The CDR3 spans 13 residues. This clone was seen more than once but under ten times. Its antigen is as yet unknown. Expressed TCRB transcripts were sequenced because the entire RNA isolate underwent reverse transcription. It was found that naive, central memory and regulatory T cell samples averaged around 3.6 million reads. Here immunoSEQ multiplex PCR was the method, and the copy in TCRdb shows in-frame clones only, minus some. Here the sample spans about 640,000 clones, 9.5% to 15% being singletons.

The sequence derives from a man aged 25 to 40 with type 1 diabetes. The rearrangement links TRBV7-9 to TRBJ2-7, with D perhaps TRBD2 (5 bases). The material sequenced was naive CD4+ T cells from blood. The CDR3 is CASSPEVRVEQYF. Here the CDR3 DNA reads TGTGCCAGCAGCCCCGAGGTGAGGGTCGAGCAGTACTTC.